The 5 T cell receptor beta chains below were found in one sample sequenced in a study of T-cell memory formation after mild COVID-19. TCRdb passed the 5' RACE reads through MiXCR, listing each CDR3 protein once. The table shows 350,000 to 500,000 distinct CDR3 sequences, with under 20% occurring only once. The sample was PBMCs or a T cell subset sorted from them (not recorded which). These receptors all stem from a man younger than 35 who had mild COVID-19 (a few samples of this study predate the infection). Cell type and time point are not known.

The chain carries TRBV4-1 and TRBJ2-1; D is ambiguous. The ends were cut back, 4 bases at V and 8 bases at J, with 12 bases in the middle. Germline CDR1 reads MGHRA; CDR2 reads YSYEKL. The CDR3 has 13 amino acids. The CDR3: CASSLLGTDEQFF. CDR3 nucleotides: TGCGCCAGCAGCCTTCTAGGAACCGATGAGCAGTTCTTC.

In its sample, this clonotype was seen many times. The chain couples TRBV20-1 to TRBJ1-5; TRBD1 aligns across 8 bases. Germline CDR1 reads DFQATT; CDR2 reads SNEGSKA (reference sequence). This CDR3 comprises 13 residues. The V gene end was trimmed by 6 bases and the J gene end by 3 bases; junction bases not matched to a gene: 4. CDR3 protein: CSAKTGVNQPQHF. The DNA of the CDR3 is TGCAGTGCAAAGACAGGGGTCAATCAGCCCCAGCATTTT.

The rearrangement joins TRBV20-1 to TRBJ2-1; D is uncertain. The V gene lost 0 bases and the J gene lost 6 bases, with 12 bases spanning the gap. CDR1 and CDR2 from the germline V gene are DFQATT and SNEGSKA (reference sequence). This CDR3 contains 14 residues. The chain's CDR3 is CSARDVETVNEQFF. CDR3 sequence (DNA): TGCAGTGCTAGAGATGTCGAGACGGTCAATGAGCAGTTCTTC.

This clonotype was observed a few times. The chain joins TRBV28 to TRBJ2-7, with TRBD2 matching 13 bases. The CDR3 totals 16 residues. Germline CDR1 is MDHEN and CDR2 is SYDVKM. The V and J ends lost 5 bases and 2 bases, in that order; junction bases with no gene match: 6. The CDR3 sequence is CASSTRLAGGPYEQYV. In DNA, the CDR3 is TGTGCCAGCAGTACCAGACTAGCGGGGGGACCCTACGAGCAGTACGTC.

The chain is built from TRBV10-3 and TRBJ1-2; D possibly corresponds to TRBD1 (5 bases). CDR3 length: 13 residues. Germline V CDR1 and CDR2: ENHRY, SYGVKD. Trimming removed 7 bases at V and 3 bases at J, with 12 bases between. The CDR3 sequence: CAINGDGHYGYTF. Written as DNA, the CDR3 is TGTGCCATCAATGGGGACGGACACTATGGCTACACCTTC.